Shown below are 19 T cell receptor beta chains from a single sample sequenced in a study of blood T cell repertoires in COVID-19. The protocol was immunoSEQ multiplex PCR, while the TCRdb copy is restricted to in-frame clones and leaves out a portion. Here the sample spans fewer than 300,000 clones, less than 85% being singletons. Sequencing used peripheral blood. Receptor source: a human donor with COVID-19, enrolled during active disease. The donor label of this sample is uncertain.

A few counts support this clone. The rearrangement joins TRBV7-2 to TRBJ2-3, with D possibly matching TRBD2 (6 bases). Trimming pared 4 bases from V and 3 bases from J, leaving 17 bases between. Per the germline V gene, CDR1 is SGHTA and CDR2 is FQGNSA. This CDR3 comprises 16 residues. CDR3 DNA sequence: TGTGCCAGCAGCTACACTGGGGGAGGTGGGACAGATACGCAGTATTTT. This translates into CASSYTGGGGTDTQYF.

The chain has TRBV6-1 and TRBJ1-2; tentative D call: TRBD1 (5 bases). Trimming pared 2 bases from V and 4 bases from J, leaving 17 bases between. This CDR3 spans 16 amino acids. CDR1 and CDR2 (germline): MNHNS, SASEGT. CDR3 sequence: CASSETRATGPYGYTF. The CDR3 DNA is TGTGCCAGCAGTGAAACCCGGGCTACAGGTCCCTATGGCTACACCTTC.

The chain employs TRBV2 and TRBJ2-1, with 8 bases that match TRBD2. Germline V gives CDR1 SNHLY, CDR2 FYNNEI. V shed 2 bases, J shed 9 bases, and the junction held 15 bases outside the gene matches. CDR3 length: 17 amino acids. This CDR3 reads CASSEISMAGGGPEQFF. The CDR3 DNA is TGTGCCAGCAGTGAAATATCCATGGCGGGAGGCGGCCCTGAGCAGTTCTTC.

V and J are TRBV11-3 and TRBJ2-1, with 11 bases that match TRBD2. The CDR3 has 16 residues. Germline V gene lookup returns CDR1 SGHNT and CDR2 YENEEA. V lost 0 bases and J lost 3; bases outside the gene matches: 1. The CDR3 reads CASSLDGTSGYNEQFF. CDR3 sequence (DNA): TGTGCCAGCAGCTTAGACGGGACTAGCGGCTACAATGAGCAGTTCTTC.

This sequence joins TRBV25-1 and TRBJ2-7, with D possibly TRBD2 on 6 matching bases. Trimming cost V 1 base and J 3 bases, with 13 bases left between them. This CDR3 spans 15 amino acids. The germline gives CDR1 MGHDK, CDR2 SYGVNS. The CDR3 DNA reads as TGTGCCAGCAGTGAATCCCTCGGGACTGGCTACGAGCAGTACTTC. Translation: CASSESLGTGYEQYF.

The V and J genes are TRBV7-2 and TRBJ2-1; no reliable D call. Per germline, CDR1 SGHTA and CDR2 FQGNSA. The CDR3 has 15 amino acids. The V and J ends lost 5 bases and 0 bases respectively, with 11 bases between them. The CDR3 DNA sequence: TGTGCCAGCAGCCCACAGTATCTCTCCTACAATGAGCAGTTCTTC. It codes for CASSPQYLSYNEQFF.

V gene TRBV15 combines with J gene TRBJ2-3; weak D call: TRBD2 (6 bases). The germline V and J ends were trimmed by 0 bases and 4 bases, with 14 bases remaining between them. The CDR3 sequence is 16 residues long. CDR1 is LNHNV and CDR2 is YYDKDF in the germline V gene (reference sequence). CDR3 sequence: CATSRDLGGVADTQYF. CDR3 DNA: TGTGCCACCAGCAGAGATCTCGGGGGAGTGGCAGATACGCAGTATTTT.

Here the CDR3 reads CASSPRDSSYEQYF. In DNA form, the CDR3 reads TGTGCCAGCAGCCCACGGGACAGCTCCTACGAGCAGTACTTC. The rearrangement links TRBV7-2 to TRBJ2-7, with 7 bases identical to TRBD1. The CDR3 extends over 14 amino acids. Germline lookup yields CDR1 SGHTA and CDR2 FQGNSA. Germline trimming cut 5 bases from V and 0 bases from J; bases unmatched to any gene: 4. The entire variable domain, with the rest obtained from reference TRBV7-2 and TRBJ2-7, is as follows: GAGVSQSPSNKVTEKGKDVELRCDPISGHTALYWYRQSLGQGLEFLIYFQGNSAPDKSGLPSDRFSAERTGGSVSTLTIQRTQQEDSAVYLCASSPRDSSYEQYFGPGTRLTVT.

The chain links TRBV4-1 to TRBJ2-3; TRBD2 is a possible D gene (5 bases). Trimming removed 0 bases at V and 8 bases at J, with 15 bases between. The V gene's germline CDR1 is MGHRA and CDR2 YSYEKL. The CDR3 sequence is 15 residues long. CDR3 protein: CASSQDSLRRGTQYF. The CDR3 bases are TGCGCCAGCAGCCAAGATTCTCTGCGTCGGGGTACGCAGTATTTT.

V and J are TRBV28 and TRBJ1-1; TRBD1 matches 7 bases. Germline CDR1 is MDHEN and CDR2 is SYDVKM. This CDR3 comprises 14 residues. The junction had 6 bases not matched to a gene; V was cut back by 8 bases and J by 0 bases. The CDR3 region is CASARQGMNTEAFF. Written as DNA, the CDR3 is TGTGCCAGCGCTAGACAGGGTATGAACACTGAAGCTTTCTTT. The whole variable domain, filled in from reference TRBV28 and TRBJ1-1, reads DVKVTQSSRYLVKRTGEKVFLECVQDMDHENMFWYRQDPGLGLRLIYFSYDVKMKEKGDIPEGYSVSREKKERFSLILESASTNQTSMYLCASARQGMNTEAFFGQGTRLTVV.

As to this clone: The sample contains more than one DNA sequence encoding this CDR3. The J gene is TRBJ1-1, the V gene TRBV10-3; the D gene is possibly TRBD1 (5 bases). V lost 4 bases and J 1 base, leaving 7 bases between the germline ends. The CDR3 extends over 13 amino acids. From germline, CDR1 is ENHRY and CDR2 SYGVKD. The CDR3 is CAISADRNTEAFF. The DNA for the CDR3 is TGTGCCATCAGTGCAGACAGGAACACTGAAGCTTTCTTT.

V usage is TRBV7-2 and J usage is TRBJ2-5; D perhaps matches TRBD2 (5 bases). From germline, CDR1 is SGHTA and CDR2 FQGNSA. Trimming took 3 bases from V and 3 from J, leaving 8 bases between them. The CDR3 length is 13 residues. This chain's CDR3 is CASSFQAEETQYF. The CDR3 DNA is TGTGCCAGCAGCTTTCAAGCGGAAGAGACCCAGTACTTC.

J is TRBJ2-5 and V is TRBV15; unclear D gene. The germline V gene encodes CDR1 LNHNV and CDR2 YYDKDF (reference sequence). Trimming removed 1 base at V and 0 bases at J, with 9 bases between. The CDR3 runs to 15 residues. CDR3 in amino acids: CATSRASRYQETQYF. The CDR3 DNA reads TGTGCCACCAGCAGAGCAAGTCGGTACCAAGAGACCCAGTACTTC. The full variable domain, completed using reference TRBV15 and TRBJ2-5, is DAMVIQNPRYQVTQFGKPVTLSCSQTLNHNVMYWYQQKSSQAPKLLFHYYDKDFNNEADTPDNFQSRRPNTSFCFLDIRSPGLGDTAMYLCATSRASRYQETQYFGPGTRLLVL.

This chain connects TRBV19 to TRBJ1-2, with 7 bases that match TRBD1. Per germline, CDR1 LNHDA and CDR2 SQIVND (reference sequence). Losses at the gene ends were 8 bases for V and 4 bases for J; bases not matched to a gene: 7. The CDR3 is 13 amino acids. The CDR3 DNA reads TGTGCCAGTGCAGGGGGGTTAACCTATGGCTACACCTTC. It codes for CASAGGLTYGYTF.

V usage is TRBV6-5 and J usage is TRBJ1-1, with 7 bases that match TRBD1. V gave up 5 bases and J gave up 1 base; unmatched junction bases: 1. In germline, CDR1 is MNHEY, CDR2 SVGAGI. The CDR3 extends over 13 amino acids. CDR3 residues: CASSRTGNTEAFF. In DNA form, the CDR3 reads TGTGCCAGCAGTCGGACAGGGAACACTGAAGCTTTCTTT.

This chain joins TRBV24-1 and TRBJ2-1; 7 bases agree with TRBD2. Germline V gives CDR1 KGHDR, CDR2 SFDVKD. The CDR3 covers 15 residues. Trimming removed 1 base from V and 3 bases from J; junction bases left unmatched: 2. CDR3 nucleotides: TGTGCCACCAGTGATTTTGCGGGAGACTACAATGAGCAGTTCTTC. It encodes CATSDFAGDYNEQFF.

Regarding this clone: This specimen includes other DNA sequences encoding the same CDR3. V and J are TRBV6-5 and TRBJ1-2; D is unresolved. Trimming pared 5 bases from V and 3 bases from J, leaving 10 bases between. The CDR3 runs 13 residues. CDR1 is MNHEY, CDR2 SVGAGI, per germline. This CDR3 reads CASSPGGDYGYTF. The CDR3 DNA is TGTGCCAGCAGTCCCGGCGGGGACTATGGCTACACCTTC.

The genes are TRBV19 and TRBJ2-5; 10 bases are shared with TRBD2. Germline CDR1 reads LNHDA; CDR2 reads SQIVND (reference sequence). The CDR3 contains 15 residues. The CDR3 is CPEGGSGRAVETQYF. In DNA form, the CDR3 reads TGTCCGGAGGGTGGGAGCGGGAGGGCCGTAGAGACCCAGTACTTC.

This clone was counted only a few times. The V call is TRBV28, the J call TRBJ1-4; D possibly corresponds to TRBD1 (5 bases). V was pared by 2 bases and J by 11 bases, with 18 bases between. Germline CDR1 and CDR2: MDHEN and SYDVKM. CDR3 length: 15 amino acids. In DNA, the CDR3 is TGTGCCAGCAGTTTAGCTGGGCAGGGAGGGACTAAACTGTTTTTT. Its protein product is CASSLAGQGGTKLFF.